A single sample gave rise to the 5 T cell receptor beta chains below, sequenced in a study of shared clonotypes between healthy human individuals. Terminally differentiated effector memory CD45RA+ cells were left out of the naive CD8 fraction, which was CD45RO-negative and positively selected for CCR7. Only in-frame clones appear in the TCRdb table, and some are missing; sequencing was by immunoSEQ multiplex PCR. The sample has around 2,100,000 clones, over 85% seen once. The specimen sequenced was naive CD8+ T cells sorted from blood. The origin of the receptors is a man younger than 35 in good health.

The CDR3 loop reads CASSPQGNTIYF. The CDR3 bases are TGTGCCAGCAGCCCACAGGGAAACACCATATATTTT. The chain combines TRBV9 with TRBJ1-3, with D unresolved. V gave up 4 bases and J gave up 4 bases, with 6 bases separating them. In germline, CDR1 is SGDLS, CDR2 YYNGEE. This CDR3 contains 12 residues. The full variable domain, its missing parts supplied by reference TRBV9 and TRBJ1-3, is DSGVTQTPKHLITATGQRVTLRCSPRSGDLSVYWYQQSLDQGLQFLIQYYNGEERAKGNILERFSAQQFPDLHSELNLSSLELGDSALYFCASSPQGNTIYFGEGSWLTVV.

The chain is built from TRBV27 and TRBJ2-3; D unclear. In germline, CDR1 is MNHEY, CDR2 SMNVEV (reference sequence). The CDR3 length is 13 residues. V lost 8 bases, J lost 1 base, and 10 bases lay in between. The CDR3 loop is CASGQLGTDTQYF. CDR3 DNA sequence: TGTGCCAGCGGTCAGTTGGGCACAGATACGCAGTATTTT.

The CDR3 loop reads CASSPTSGGSLDSYEQYF. The CDR3 region has the DNA TGCGCCAGCAGCCCGACTAGCGGGGGGTCATTGGACTCCTACGAGCAGTACTTC. The chain joins TRBV4-1 to TRBJ2-7, with 13 bases matching TRBD2. Germline V lookup: CDR1 MGHRA, CDR2 YSYEKL. J was trimmed by 0 bases and V by 4 bases; bases with no gene match: 9. The CDR3 is made up of 18 amino acids.

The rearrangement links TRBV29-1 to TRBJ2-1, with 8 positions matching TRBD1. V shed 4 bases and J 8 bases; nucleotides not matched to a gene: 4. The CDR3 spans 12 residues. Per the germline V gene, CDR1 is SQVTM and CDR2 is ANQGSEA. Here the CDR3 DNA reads TGCAGCGTTGTGAGCAGGGGGCATGAGCAGTTCTTC. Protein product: CSVVSRGHEQFF.

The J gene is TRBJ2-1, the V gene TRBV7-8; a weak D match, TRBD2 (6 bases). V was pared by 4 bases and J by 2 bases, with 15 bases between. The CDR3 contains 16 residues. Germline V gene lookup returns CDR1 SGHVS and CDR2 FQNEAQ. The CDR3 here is CASSSEAGTTYNEQFF. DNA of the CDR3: TGTGCCAGCAGCTCAGAGGCGGGAACTACCTACAATGAGCAGTTCTTC.